The 27 T cell receptor beta chains listed next were all sequenced from one sample in a study of T cell repertoires in cytomegalovirus infection. MiXCR was run by TCRdb on the reads, yielding one entry per CDR3 protein. The profile shows approximately 120,000 distinct CDR3 sequences, about 30% of them singletons. These receptors are not linked to any known antigen. This specimen was CD8+ T cells from cultured PBMCs, taken from culture after CMV antigen stimulation. The receptor source for this set is a human donor in good health (CMV status not recorded). Some clones in this sample may be carry-over from other donors' samples.

The V and J genes are TRBV29-1 and TRBJ1-1; D is undetermined. The CDR3 has 11 amino acids. V was cut by 3 bases and J by 5 bases, with 7 bases left in between. Germline CDR1 and CDR2: SQVTM and ANQGSEA. DNA for the CDR3: TGCAGCGTTGACGCGGGGACTGAAGCTTTCTTT. Translation: CSVDAGTEAFF.

The chain uses TRBV20-1 and TRBJ2-4, with a weak D call TRBD2 (6 bases). There are 16 residues in the CDR3. Germline CDR1 DFQATT, CDR2 SNEGSKA (reference sequence). V lost 2 bases and J lost 3, with 17 bases in between. The CDR3 sequence: CSARRGTQEGKNIQYF. In DNA, the CDR3 is TGCAGTGCTAGACGGGGCACCCAGGAGGGCAAAAACATTCAGTACTTC.

This chain uses TRBV28 with TRBJ1-1; TRBD1 might be the D (5 bases). Looked up from germline, CDR1 is MDHEN and CDR2 is SYDVKM. CDR3 length equals 11 residues. V was shortened by 8 bases and J by 7 bases, with 11 bases between the two germline ends. The CDR3 region has the DNA TGTGCCAGCCGGGACTATGATGAAGCTTTCTTT. This gives the protein CASRDYDEAFF.

This chain joins TRBV7-8 and TRBJ2-1; no definite D call. Trimming removed 5 bases at V and 4 bases at J, with 9 bases between. The CDR3 length is 13 residues. Germline CDR1 is SGHVS and CDR2 is FQNEAQ. CDR3 protein: CASSPQLYNEQFF. In DNA form, the CDR3 reads TGTGCCAGCAGCCCGCAGCTATACAATGAGCAGTTCTTC.

This chain connects TRBV6-6 to TRBJ1-3; TRBD1 is a possible D gene (5 bases). The CDR3 loop spans 15 amino acids. Germline lookup yields CDR1 MNHNY and CDR2 SVGAGI (reference sequence). Trimming took off 6 bases at V and 8 bases at J, with 20 bases between the two ends. The CDR3 nucleotides are TGTGCCAGCAGCCAATCGGCGGGGGTCGTGGACACCATATATTTT. It encodes CASSQSAGVVDTIYF.

The chain joins TRBV15 to TRBJ1-2, with D unclear. V was trimmed by 1 base and J by 4 bases, leaving 13 bases between them. CDR3 size: 15 residues. Germline-derived CDR1 and CDR2 are LNHNV and YYDKDF (reference sequence). The chain's CDR3 is CATSRVQSVSYGYTF. CDR3 bases: TGTGCCACCAGCAGAGTCCAAAGCGTCAGCTATGGCTACACCTTC. Complete variable domain (other parts from reference TRBV15 and TRBJ1-2): DAMVIQNPRYQVTQFGKPVTLSCSQTLNHNVMYWYQQKSSQAPKLLFHYYDKDFNNEADTPDNFQSRRPNTSFCFLDIRSPGLGDTAMYLCATSRVQSVSYGYTFGSGTRLTVV.

This clonotype was detected a few times. This chain uses TRBV29-1 with TRBJ2-7, with D unclear. V was trimmed by 4 bases and J by 3 bases, leaving 7 bases between them. Germline V lookup: CDR1 SQVTM, CDR2 ANQGSEA. The CDR3 runs 11 residues. Written as DNA, the CDR3 is TGCAGCGTTGCACAGAGCTACGAGCAGTACTTC. This sequence encodes CSVAQSYEQYF.

This clonotype was seen many times. The rearrangement uses TRBV7-8 and TRBJ2-7; tentatively, D is TRBD1 (5 bases). V was trimmed by 5 bases and J by 4 bases, leaving 9 bases between them. Germline values: CDR1 SGHVS, CDR2 FQNEAQ. This CDR3 is built from 12 residues. DNA for the CDR3: TGTGCCAGCAGCCCGACAGTGTACGAGCAGTACTTC. Translated, it gives CASSPTVYEQYF.

This clonotype was seen repeatedly, ten times or more. Here the CDR3 DNA reads TGTGCCACCAGAGACGACAGGGGAGACCCCTACGAGCAGTACTTC. Translating gives CATRDDRGDPYEQYF. The chain is built from TRBV24-1 and TRBJ2-7, with TRBD1 matching over 8 bases. Germline CDR1 reads KGHDR; CDR2 reads SFDVKD. The junction had 9 bases not matched to a gene; V was cut back by 7 bases and J by 2 bases. CDR3 length equals 15 residues.

CDR3 sequence (DNA): TGTGCCAGCGGACCGGGACAGGGCTCAAATCAGCCCCAGCATTTT. Amino acid sequence: CASGPGQGSNQPQHF. The chain couples TRBV6-8 to TRBJ1-5; 9 positions agree with TRBD1. Germline CDR1 and CDR2: MNHGY and SAAAGT. The CDR3 contains 15 residues. After removal of 8 bases from V and 4 bases from J, the junction contained 9 bases not matched to a gene.

The rearrangement links TRBV5-6 to TRBJ2-1; 8 bases line up with TRBD2. The germline V gene has CDR1 SGHDT and CDR2 YYEEEE. J gave up 1 base and V 3 bases, and 6 bases lay outside the gene matches. The CDR3 totals 16 residues. The CDR3 DNA follows: TGTGCCAGCAGCTCCTTCTCTAGCGGGTCCTACAATGAGCAGTTCTTC. It codes for CASSSFSSGSYNEQFF.

The chain carries TRBV4-1 and TRBJ2-3; a weak D match, TRBD2 (7 bases). Germline lookup yields CDR1 MGHRA and CDR2 YSYEKL. The V end lost 1 base, the J end lost 2 bases, and 16 bases lay between the germline ends. The CDR3 spans 17 residues. CDR3 in DNA: TGCGCCAGCAGCCAAGCGAAAGGGGGGGGGTACACAGATACGCAGTATTTT. It codes for CASSQAKGGGYTDTQYF.

This clonotype has at least ten counts. CDR3 sequence: CASRSGGDETQYF. CDR3 coding DNA: TGTGCCAGCAGGTCAGGGGGCGACGAGACCCAGTACTTC. The V call is TRBV7-8, the J call TRBJ2-5, with TRBD1 matching 8 bases. From germline, CDR1 is SGHVS and CDR2 FQNEAQ. The CDR3 is 13 amino acids. V shed 6 bases, J shed 5 bases, and the junction held 5 bases outside the gene matches.

CDR3 bases: TGTGCCAGCAGTTACGGGACAGGGACCTTGAGAGAGACCCAGTACTTC. This codes for CASSYGTGTLRETQYF. V is TRBV6-5 and J is TRBJ2-5; 9 nucleotides agree with TRBD1. Germline lookup yields CDR1 MNHEY and CDR2 SVGAGI. The ends lost 2 bases at V and 4 bases at J; junction bases unmatched: 8. The CDR3 contains 16 residues.

The sample holds a few counts of this clonotype. CDR3 protein: CASSIGGGLYEQYF. The CDR3 nucleotides are TGTGCCAGTAGTATCGGCGGGGGGCTTTACGAGCAGTACTTC. The chain uses TRBV19 and TRBJ2-7, with 8 bases aligning to TRBD2. V shed 3 bases, J shed 4 bases, and the junction held 5 bases outside the gene matches. The CDR3 is made up of 14 amino acids. The germline gives CDR1 LNHDA, CDR2 SQIVND (reference sequence). The full variable domain, rest sourced from reference TRBV19 and TRBJ2-7, is DGGITQSPKYLFRKEGQNVTLSCEQNLNHDAMYWYRQDPGQGLRLIYYSQIVNDFQKGDIAEGYSVSREKKESFPLTVTSAQKNPTAFYLCASSIGGGLYEQYFGPGTRLTVT.

This clonotype was picked up a small number of times. This chain connects TRBV7-9 to TRBJ1-6; D might be TRBD1 (6 bases). Trimming took off 5 bases at V and 4 bases at J, with 9 bases between the two ends. CDR3 length: 14 amino acids. Germline V CDR1 and CDR2: SEHNR, FQNEAQ (reference sequence). The DNA for the CDR3 is TGTGCCAGCAGCCAACAGGGTTATAATTCACCCCTCCACTTT. This codes for CASSQQGYNSPLHF.

This chain uses TRBV6-6 with TRBJ1-1; D gene unclear. V lost 5 bases and J lost 3, with 13 bases in between. Germline assignment: CDR1 MNHNY and CDR2 SVGAGI (reference sequence). The CDR3 runs 14 residues. The CDR3 nucleotides are TGTGCCAGCAGTGGAGGGAGTAAGGACACTGAAGCTTTCTTT. This encodes CASSGGSKDTEAFF.

The V gene is TRBV7-6, the J gene TRBJ1-5, with D perhaps TRBD1 (5 bases). V dropped 4 bases and J dropped 8 bases, with 15 bases sitting between them. There are 14 residues in the CDR3. Germline V gene lookup returns CDR1 SGHVS and CDR2 FNYEAQ. As DNA, the CDR3 is TGTGCCAGCAGCTCCGGACACGGGGTGGAGCCCCAGCATTTT. Translating it yields CASSSGHGVEPQHF.

This clonotype appeared a few times. J is TRBJ2-5 and V is TRBV28; 9 bases agree with TRBD1. Per germline, CDR1 MDHEN and CDR2 SYDVKM. The CDR3 is made up of 18 amino acids. V gave up 1 base and J gave up 2 bases; unmatched junction bases: 11. The CDR3 DNA reads as TGTGCCAGCAGTTTATTCGGCGACAGGGGGGTACTTCAAGAGACCCAGTACTTC. As protein: CASSLFGDRGVLQETQYF.

In this sample, this clonotype turned up many times. In nucleotides, the CDR3 is TGTGCCAGCAGCTTCCGGGGACAGGGGTCCTACGAGCAGTACTTC. Translating it yields CASSFRGQGSYEQYF. The chain joins TRBV7-8 to TRBJ2-7, with 10 bases aligning to TRBD1. The CDR3 sequence is 15 residues long. Germline V CDR1 and CDR2: SGHVS, FQNEAQ. V shed 3 bases, J shed 1 base, and the junction held 3 bases outside the gene matches.

In this sample, this clonotype turned up many times. J is TRBJ2-5 and V is TRBV6-1; the match to TRBD1 covers 10 bases. V lost 3 bases and J lost 4; bases outside the gene matches: 5. The CDR3 spans 15 residues. Looked up from germline, CDR1 is MNHNS and CDR2 is SASEGT. CDR3 sequence: CASSEPGQGIETQYF. The CDR3 nucleotides read TGTGCCAGCAGTGAGCCGGGACAGGGGATAGAGACCCAGTACTTC.

The J gene is TRBJ2-3, the V gene TRBV11-2; D is possibly TRBD2 (5 bases). The V end lost 0 bases, the J end lost 4 bases, and 11 bases lay between the germline ends. The CDR3 has 15 amino acids. Germline V CDR1 and CDR2: SGHAT, FQNNGV. The CDR3: CASSLDLAGADTQYF. In DNA, the CDR3 is TGTGCCAGCAGCTTAGACCTAGCCGGGGCAGATACGCAGTATTTT.

This clonotype was seen only once. At one boundary the junction diverges from the germline segment, which might be a read error. The genes are TRBV2 and TRBJ1-1, with TRBD1 matching over 7 bases. The length of the CDR3 is 14 residues. Germline-derived CDR1 and CDR2 are SNHLY and FYNNEI. The CDR3 region is CASSIGQANTKAFF. The CDR3 DNA follows: TGTGCCAGCAGTATTGGACAGGCTAACACTAAAGCTTTCTTT.

The chain has TRBV27 and TRBJ2-4, with 7 bases that match TRBD1. CDR1 MNHEY and CDR2 SMNVEV come from the germline V gene (reference sequence). Trimming removed 5 bases from V and 4 bases from J; junction bases left unmatched: 8. CDR3 size: 15 residues. This CDR3 is CASSPPSGQKNIQYF. DNA for the CDR3: TGTGCCAGCAGTCCCCCCTCGGGACAGAAAAACATTCAGTACTTC.

This clonotype was counted a few times. This rearrangement joins TRBV6-5 to TRBJ2-2; the D call may be TRBD1 or TRBD2 (5 bases each). Germline CDR1 reads MNHEY; CDR2 reads SVGAGI. The CDR3 is made up of 12 amino acids. V lost 8 bases to trimming and J lost 5 bases, with 9 bases between them. CDR3 bases: TGTGCCAGCGGGGGATTTACCGGGGAGCTGTTTTTT. It yields the protein CASGGFTGELFF.

This clonotype appeared many times. This chain connects TRBV7-9 to TRBJ2-7; possibly TRBD1 for D (6 bases). The CDR3 has 15 residues. The germline V gene encodes CDR1 SEHNR and CDR2 FQNEAQ (reference sequence). Trimming removed 5 bases at V and 2 bases at J, with 16 bases between. The CDR3 region is CASSPRGSGAYEQYF. CDR3 nucleotide sequence: TGTGCCAGCAGCCCTAGGGGGTCCGGGGCCTACGAGCAGTACTTC.

The chain has TRBV6-6 and TRBJ2-5; no definite D call. Germline V gives CDR1 MNHNY, CDR2 SVGAGI (reference sequence). The CDR3 is 11 amino acids. V was shortened by 4 bases and J by 5 bases, with 5 bases between the two germline ends. The CDR3 DNA sequence: TGTGCCAGCAGTTTACCGGAGACCCAGTACTTC. It is translated as CASSLPETQYF.